Given below is one TCR beta chain in context. The antigen remains unidentified. The V end lost 2 bases, the J end lost 4 bases, and 16 bases lay between the germline ends. The germline CDR1 and CDR2 sequences are SGHKS and YYEKEE (reference sequence). The CDR3 loop spans 16 amino acids. As the method for making TCR beta libraries, quantitative 5'-RACE with molecular barcodes was used. TCRdb re-called the 5' RACE reads with MiXCR, one entry per CDR3 protein. The sample yields roughly 700,000 distinct CDR3 sequences, around a fifth seen once. The data belong to a study of CD8 T cells in ankylosing spondylitis. Study-level points and caveats: Some of these motif variants have turned up before, in reports on reactive arthritis synovial fluid and blood. Seemingly distinctive of ankylosing spondylitis blood was a TCR beta motif formed by eight highly homologous variants.

The chain links TRBV5-5 to TRBJ2-1, with D perhaps matching TRBD2 (5 bases). The source is a male donor with ankylosing spondylitis. The specimen sequenced was blood, either unsorted or a sorted T cell fraction (not recorded which). CDR3 protein: CASSFTPQTTYNEQFF. CDR3 nucleotide sequence: TGTGCCAGCAGCTTTACTCCACAGACTACGTACAATGAGCAGTTCTTC.